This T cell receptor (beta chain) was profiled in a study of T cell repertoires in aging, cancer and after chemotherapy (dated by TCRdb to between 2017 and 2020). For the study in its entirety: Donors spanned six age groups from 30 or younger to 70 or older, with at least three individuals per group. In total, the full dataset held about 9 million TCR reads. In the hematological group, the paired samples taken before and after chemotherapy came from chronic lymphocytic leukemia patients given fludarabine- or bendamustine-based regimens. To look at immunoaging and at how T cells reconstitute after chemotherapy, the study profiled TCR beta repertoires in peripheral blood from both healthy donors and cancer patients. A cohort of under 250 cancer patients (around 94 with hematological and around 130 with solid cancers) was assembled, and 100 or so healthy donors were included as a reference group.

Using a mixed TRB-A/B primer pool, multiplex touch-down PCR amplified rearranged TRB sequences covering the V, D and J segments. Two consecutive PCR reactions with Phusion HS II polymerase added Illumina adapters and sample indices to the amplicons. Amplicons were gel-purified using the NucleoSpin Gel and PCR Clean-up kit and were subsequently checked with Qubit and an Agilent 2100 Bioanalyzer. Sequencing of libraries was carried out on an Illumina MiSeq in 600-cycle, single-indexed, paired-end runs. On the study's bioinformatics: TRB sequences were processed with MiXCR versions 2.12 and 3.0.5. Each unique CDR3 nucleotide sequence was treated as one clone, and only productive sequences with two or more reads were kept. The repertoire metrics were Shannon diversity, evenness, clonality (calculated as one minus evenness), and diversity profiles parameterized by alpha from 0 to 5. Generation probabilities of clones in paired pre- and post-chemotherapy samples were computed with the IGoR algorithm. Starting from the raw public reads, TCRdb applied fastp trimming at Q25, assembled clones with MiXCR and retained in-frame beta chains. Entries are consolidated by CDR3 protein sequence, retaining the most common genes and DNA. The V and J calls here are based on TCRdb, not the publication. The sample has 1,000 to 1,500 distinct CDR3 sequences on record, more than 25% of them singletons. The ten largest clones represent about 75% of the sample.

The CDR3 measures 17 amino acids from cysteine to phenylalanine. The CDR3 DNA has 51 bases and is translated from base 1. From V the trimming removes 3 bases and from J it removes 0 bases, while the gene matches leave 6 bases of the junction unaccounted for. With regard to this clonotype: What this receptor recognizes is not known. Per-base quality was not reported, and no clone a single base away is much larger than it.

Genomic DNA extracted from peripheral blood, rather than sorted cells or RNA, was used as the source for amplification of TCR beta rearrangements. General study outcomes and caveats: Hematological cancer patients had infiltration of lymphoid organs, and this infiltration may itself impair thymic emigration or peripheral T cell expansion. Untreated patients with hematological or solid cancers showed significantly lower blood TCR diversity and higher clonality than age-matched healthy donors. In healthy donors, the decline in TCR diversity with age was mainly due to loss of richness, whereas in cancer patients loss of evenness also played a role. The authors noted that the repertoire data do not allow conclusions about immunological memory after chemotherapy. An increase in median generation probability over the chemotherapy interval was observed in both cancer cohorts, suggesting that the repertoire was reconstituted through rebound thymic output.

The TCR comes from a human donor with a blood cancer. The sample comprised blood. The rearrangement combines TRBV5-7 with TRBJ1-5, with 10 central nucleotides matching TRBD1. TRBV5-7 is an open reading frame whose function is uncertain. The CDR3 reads CASSYGTGDHSNQPQHF. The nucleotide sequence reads TGTGCCAGCAGCTACGGGACAGGGGACCATAGCAATCAGCCCCAGCATTTT.